These T cell receptor beta chains were read from a single sample in a study of identical twins. TCRdb re-called the 5' RACE reads with MiXCR, one entry per CDR3 protein. The table includes about 150,000 distinct CDR3 sequences, around 3.5% detected once. The sample comprised memory T cells sorted from blood. The receptors originated from a man younger than 35 in good health. The conserved cysteine and the conserved F or W are not part of the CDR3 here.

V	J	CDR3
TRBV6-1	TRBJ2-3	ASRGAGMVDTQY
TRBV5-6	TRBJ1-1	ASRRDRGLTEAF
TRBV20-1	TRBJ2-5	SARPTGTQETQY
TRBV28	TRBJ2-3	ASSLKGPVTDTQY
TRBV20-1	TRBJ1-5	SAFTRTGHNQPQH
TRBV20-1	TRBJ1-1	SADQGGPTEAF
TRBV2	TRBJ2-2	ASSETTINTGELF
TRBV24-1	TRBJ2-2	ATSLSGTGNTGELF
TRBV24-1	TRBJ2-5	ATYPSAAKRQETQY
TRBV12-3/TRBV12-4	TRBJ2-1	ASSQERLSSNEQF
TRBV28	TRBJ2-7	ASSLRSGTGGNEQY
TRBV28	TRBJ2-1	ASSRGLAGVNEQF
TRBV7-9	TRBJ2-6	ASSRVVSGANVLT
TRBV7-2	TRBJ2-3	ASSIEPPYPRTDTQY
TRBV20-1	TRBJ2-1	SASGGTGTYNEQF
TRBV2	TRBJ2-2	ASTIGQGGTGELF
TRBV19	TRBJ1-1	ASIGDRWNTEAF
TRBV24-1	TRBJ2-2	ATTTGSTGELF
TRBV5-1	TRBJ2-3	ASSLYLGADNTDTQY
TRBV7-8	TRBJ1-1	ASSLAQGTNTEAF
TRBV7-9	TRBJ1-1	ASSSLGLSMNTEVF
TRBV12-3/TRBV12-4	TRBJ2-1	ASSRTSGARNPYNEQF
TRBV20-1	TRBJ2-1	SARDTGDSYNEQF
TRBV20-1	TRBJ2-2	SARDTGAGELF
TRBV3-1	TRBJ1-4	ASRTPGDEKLF
TRBV7-2	TRBJ2-5	ASSLGTIGETQY
TRBV18	TRBJ2-2	ASSPRSGLYDTGELF
TRBV5-1	TRBJ1-4	ASSNPSGEKLF
TRBV7-9	TRBJ1-5	ASSLALQGNQPQH
TRBV7-3	TRBJ2-7	ASSLRGPSGRIPYEQY
TRBV5-5	TRBJ2-1	ASSLGGLAGNQQF
TRBV3-1	TRBJ1-1	ASSQEGDAF
TRBV7-2	TRBJ2-3	ASSQVPPTDTQY
TRBV10-1	TRBJ2-4	ASSESSGSGQGGIQY
TRBV20-1	TRBJ2-1	SARRTLRDEQF
TRBV27	TRBJ2-2	ASSLWGTGYTGELF
TRBV28	TRBJ2-4	ASRRQGIAKNIQY
TRBV5-8	TRBJ2-1	ASSLGRGHYNEQF
TRBV12-3/TRBV12-4	TRBJ2-1	ASSLTALSSYNEQF
TRBV20-1	TRBJ2-3	SARDQWGGTDTQY
TRBV7-6	TRBJ2-1	ASSRRGSYNEQF
TRBV20-1	TRBJ2-1	SAIRGGRVARFREQF